Listed below are T cell receptor beta chains from one sample, sequenced in a study of blood T cell repertoires in COVID-19. Measured with immunoSEQ multiplex PCR; TCRdb has only the in-frame clones, and not every one. This sample has around 200,000 clones, with approximately 85% found just once. Sequenced material: PBMCs or T cells enriched from blood (not recorded which). These receptors were collected from a man in his forties or fifties who had recovered from COVID-19. CDR3s include the opening cysteine and the closing phenylalanine or tryptophan. D genes are given only for firm matches. Where a row states a size, it is once, few, many or the class of an expanded clone; other rows omit it.

size	D	V	length	J	DNA	CDR3
.	.	TRBV29-1	15	TRBJ2-1	TGCAGCGTTGAACAGCCAGGCAGAATTCACAATGAGCAGTTCTTC	CSVEQPGRIHNEQFF
few	.	TRBV6-4	13	TRBJ2-1	TGTGCCAGCAGTGAAGAGGGAGGACATGAGCAGTTCTTC	CASSEEGGHEQFF
.	.	TRBV2	12	TRBJ2-2	TGTGCCAGCACCTTCACTGTCGGGGAGCTGTTTTTT	CASTFTVGELFF
.	.	TRBV18	11	TRBJ2-7	TGTGCCAGCTCACCACCCCTCAGCGTGTACTTC	CASSPPLSVYF
once	.	TRBV5-1	14	TRBJ2-1	TGCGCCAGCAGCATCGGCGACAGGTCCGAGGAGCAGTTCTTC	CASSIGDRSEEQFF
.	TRBD1	TRBV28	16	TRBJ1-3	TGTGCCAGCAGTTTACTCACAGGGGGTCGGGGAAACACCATATATTTT	CASSLLTGGRGNTIYF
once	.	TRBV20-1	11	TRBJ1-1	TGCAGTGCTAGTCAGAGCGGTGAAGCTTTCTTT	CSASQSGEAFF
few	TRBD1	TRBV19	14	TRBJ1-1	TGTGCCAGTAGACAAGACAGGGCGACCTATGAAGCTTTCTTT	CASRQDRATYEAFF
.	.	TRBV5-4	14	TRBJ2-1	TGTGCCAGCAGCCCCAGAGATAGCGTCGATGAGCAGTTCTTC	CASSPRDSVDEQFF
once	.	TRBV18	13	TRBJ1-5	TGTGCCAGCTCACCAGGGCTCGATCAGCCCCAGCATTTT	CASSPGLDQPQHF
.	TRBD1	TRBV29-1	13	TRBJ2-3	TGCAGCGCTACACCGGGACAGGTGGATACGCAGTATTTT	CSATPGQVDTQYF
few	.	TRBV15	14	TRBJ2-1	TGTGCCACCAGTGCCCTGGGCAGTGATCATGAGCAGTTCTTC	CATSALGSDHEQFF
.	.	TRBV27	14	TRBJ2-1	TGTGCCAGCAGTTTACCGCTAGCCAACAATGAGCAGTTCTTC	CASSLPLANNEQFF
.	.	TRBV18	14	TRBJ1-1	TGTGCCAGCTCACCACCGGGAGGGAGCACTGAAGCTTTCTTT	CASSPPGGSTEAFF
.	.	TRBV6-2/TRBV6-3	15	TRBJ1-1	TGTGCCAGCAGCTTACAGGCGGGGTGGAACACTGAAGCTTTCTTT	CASSLQAGWNTEAFF
.	TRBD2	TRBV5-1	13	TRBJ2-3	TGCGCCAGTGGGACTAGCGGCACAGATACGCAGTATTTT	CASGTSGTDTQYF
.	TRBD2	TRBV7-6	16	TRBJ2-5	TGTGCCAGCAGCCGGACTAGCGGGTTCGGAGGGGAGACCCAGTACTTC	CASSRTSGFGGETQYF
.	.	TRBV6-6	14	TRBJ1-5	TGTGCCAGCTGGGCACTCGATAGCAATCAGCCCCAGCATTTT	CASWALDSNQPQHF